Below are 19 T cell receptor beta chains sequenced from a single sample in a study of human CD8 memory T cell subsets. The authors defined TPEX cells as CCR7+ PD-1+ TIGIT+ early memory CD8+ T cells carrying exhausted-like traits. UMI-labeled 5' RACE generated the TCR beta libraries. Reanalyzing the 5' RACE reads, TCRdb keeps one entry per CDR3 protein, without DNA. This specimen shows about 10,000 distinct CDR3 sequences; the ten leading clones hold approximately 20%. Sequenced sample: CD8+ T cells from PBMCs. These receptor sequences come from a human donor in good health.

This clonotype is called medium-sized (0.01 to 0.1%) based on its frequency. This rearrangement joins TRBV20-1 to TRBJ1-1; no DNA is available, so the TRBD1 call from TCRdb remains unchecked. The CDR3 extends over 17 amino acids. The germline gives CDR1 DFQATT, CDR2 SNEGSKA (reference sequence). This CDR3 is CSARGPGQLTMNTEAFF.

The genes are TRBV19 and TRBJ2-7. Germline CDR1 LNHDA, CDR2 SQIVND (reference sequence). The CDR3 covers 11 residues. CDR3 in amino acids: CASSSRYEQYF.

The chain recombines TRBV5-8 with TRBJ1-1; lacking DNA, the TRBD1 call made by TCRdb goes unchecked. The CDR3 sequence is 13 residues long. The V gene's germline CDR1 is SGHTS and CDR2 YDEGEE. CDR3 protein: CASGLTQGTEAFF.

The V call is TRBV19, the J call TRBJ1-1. Germline-derived CDR1 and CDR2 are LNHDA and SQIVND (reference sequence). The CDR3 length is 13 residues. This CDR3 reads CASSILGNTEAFF.

The V and J genes are TRBV12-3 or TRBV12-4 and TRBJ2-3; the TCRdb D gene call, TRBD1, has no DNA to confirm it. The length of the CDR3 is 14 residues. The CDR3 reads CASSFGHGPDTQYF.

The chain links TRBV2 to TRBJ2-1; TCRdb reports TRBD1, a call that lacks DNA to check it against. The CDR3 contains 14 residues. Per germline, CDR1 SNHLY and CDR2 FYNNEI. CDR3 in amino acids: CASSDPAARDEQFF.

This chain connects TRBV5-5 to TRBJ2-1; TCRdb gives TRBD1 as the D gene, but with no DNA this cannot be confirmed. There are 12 residues in the CDR3. Germline CDR1 is SGHKS and CDR2 is YYEKEE (reference sequence). CDR3 sequence: CASSLYSTESFF.

The V call is TRBV10-3, the J call TRBJ2-7; checking the TCRdb D call of TRBD2 is not possible without DNA. The CDR3 runs 13 residues. Germline values: CDR1 ENHRY, CDR2 SYGVKD. CDR3 loop: CAIDPGEAEEQYF.

V gene TRBV4-2 combines with J gene TRBJ1-4. The CDR3 contains 12 residues. Germline V CDR1 and CDR2: LGHNA, YNFKEQ. This chain's CDR3 is CASSPLGEKLFF.

The chain combines TRBV5-1 with TRBJ2-2; TCRdb outputs TRBD2, but without DNA this stays unchecked. Per germline, CDR1 SGHRS and CDR2 YFSETQ. The CDR3 consists of 16 residues. The CDR3 is CASSLPALLNTGELFF.

V is TRBV7-6 and J is TRBJ2-7. The CDR3 spans 13 residues. Germline-derived CDR1 and CDR2 are SGHVS and FNYEAQ. The CDR3 loop is CASSLDGTYEQYF.

The rearrangement links TRBV3-1 to TRBJ1-1. This CDR3 has 13 residues. The germline V gene has CDR1 LGHDT and CDR2 YNNKEL (reference sequence). The CDR3 here is CASSPKSWQGAFF.

The chain carries TRBV7-9 and TRBJ2-3; TCRdb returns TRBD1, unconfirmable since there is no DNA. Germline V gives CDR1 SEHNR, CDR2 FQNEAQ (reference sequence). CDR3 length: 17 residues. CDR3 region: CASSQAPGLSSTDTQYF.

This chain uses TRBV11-2 with TRBJ2-5. Germline CDR1 reads SGHAT; CDR2 reads FQNNGV. The CDR3 extends over 13 amino acids. The CDR3 loop reads CASSLGLPETQYF.

CDR3 region: CASSLGPGQGKGTEAFF. V is TRBV7-9 and J is TRBJ1-1; TCRdb's assignment of TRBD1 cannot be checked, as there is no DNA. This CDR3 is built from 17 residues. Germline V gene sequence: CDR1 SEHNR, CDR2 FQNEAQ (reference sequence). The full variable domain, in which reference TRBV7-9 and TRBJ1-1 provide the parts outside the CDR3, is DTGVSQNPRHKITKRGQNVTFRCDPISEHNRLYWYRQTLGQGPEFLTYFQNEAQLEKSRLLSDRFSAERPKGSFSTLEIQRTEQGDSAMYLCASSLGPGQGKGTEAFFGQGTRLTVV.

The rearrangement uses TRBV7-8 and TRBJ2-3. The CDR3 loop spans 16 amino acids. The germline CDR1 and CDR2 sequences are SGHVS and FQNEAQ. This chain's CDR3 is CASSLEFFGLMDTQYF.

The CDR3: CSVLGERSSSYNEQFF. The genes are TRBV29-1 and TRBJ2-1; the D call from TCRdb, TRBD2, cannot be confirmed without DNA. Germline V CDR1 and CDR2: SQVTM, ANQGSEA. The CDR3 is 16 amino acids.

The rearrangement uses TRBV7-6 and TRBJ2-7; lacking DNA, the TRBD1 call made by TCRdb goes unchecked. The V gene's germline CDR1 is SGHVS and CDR2 FNYEAQ. The CDR3 has 17 residues. This CDR3 is CASSLGGQGASSYEQYF.

In terms of frequency, this clonotype is medium-sized. This chain joins TRBV29-1 and TRBJ2-5; TCRdb's D call of TRBD1 is untestable without DNA. The germline V gene has CDR1 SQVTM and CDR2 ANQGSEA. The CDR3 loop spans 15 amino acids. CDR3 region: CSVEPGRGAEETQYF.